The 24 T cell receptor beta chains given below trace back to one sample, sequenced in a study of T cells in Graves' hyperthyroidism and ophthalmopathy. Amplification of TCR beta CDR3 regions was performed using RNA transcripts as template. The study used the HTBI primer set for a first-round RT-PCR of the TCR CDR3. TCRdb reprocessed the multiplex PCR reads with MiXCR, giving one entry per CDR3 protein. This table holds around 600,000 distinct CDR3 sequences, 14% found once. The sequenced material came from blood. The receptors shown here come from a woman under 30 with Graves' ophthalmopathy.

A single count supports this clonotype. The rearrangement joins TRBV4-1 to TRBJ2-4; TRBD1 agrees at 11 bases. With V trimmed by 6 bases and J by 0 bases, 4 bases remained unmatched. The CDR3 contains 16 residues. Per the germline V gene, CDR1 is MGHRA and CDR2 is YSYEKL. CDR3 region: CASRLGQGAAKNIQYF. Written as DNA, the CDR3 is TGCGCCAGCAGACTTGGACAGGGGGCAGCCAAAAACATTCAGTACTTC.

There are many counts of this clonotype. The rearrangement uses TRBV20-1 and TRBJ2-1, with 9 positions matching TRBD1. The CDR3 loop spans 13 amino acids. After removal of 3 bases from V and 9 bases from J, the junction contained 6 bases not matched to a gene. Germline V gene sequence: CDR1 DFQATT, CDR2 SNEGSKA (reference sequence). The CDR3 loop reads CSASPGTGTEQFF. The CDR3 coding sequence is TGCAGTGCTAGTCCCGGGACAGGGACTGAGCAGTTCTTC.

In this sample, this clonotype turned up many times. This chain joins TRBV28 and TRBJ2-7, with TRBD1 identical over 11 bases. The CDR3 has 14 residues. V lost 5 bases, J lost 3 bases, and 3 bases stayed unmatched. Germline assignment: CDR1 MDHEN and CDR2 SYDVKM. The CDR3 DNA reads TGTGCCAGCAGTAGGACAGGGGGCTTCTACGAGCAGTACTTC. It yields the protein CASSRTGGFYEQYF.

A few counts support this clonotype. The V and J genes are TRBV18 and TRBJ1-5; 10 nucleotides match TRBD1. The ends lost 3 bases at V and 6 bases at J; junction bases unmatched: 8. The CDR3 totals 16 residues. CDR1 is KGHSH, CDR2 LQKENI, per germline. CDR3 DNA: TGTGCCAGCTCACCCTTGGGACAGGGGAGCGTTCAGCCCCAGCATTTT. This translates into CASSPLGQGSVQPQHF.

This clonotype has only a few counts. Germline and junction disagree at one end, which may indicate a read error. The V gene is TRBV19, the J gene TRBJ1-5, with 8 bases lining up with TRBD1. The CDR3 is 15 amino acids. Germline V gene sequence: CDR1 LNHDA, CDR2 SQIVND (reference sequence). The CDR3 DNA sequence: TGTGCCAGTAGTCTAGACAGGGGTCGCAATCAGCCCCAGCATTTT. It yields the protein CASSLDRGRNQPQHF.

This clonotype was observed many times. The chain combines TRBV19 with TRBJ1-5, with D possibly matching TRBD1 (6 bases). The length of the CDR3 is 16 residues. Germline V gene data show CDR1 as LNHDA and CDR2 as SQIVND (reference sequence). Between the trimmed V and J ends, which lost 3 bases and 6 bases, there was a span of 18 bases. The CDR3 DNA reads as TGTGCCAGTAGTATCTTCGGAGGGGGGGGCACTCAGCCCCAGCATTTT. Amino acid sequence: CASSIFGGGGTQPQHF.

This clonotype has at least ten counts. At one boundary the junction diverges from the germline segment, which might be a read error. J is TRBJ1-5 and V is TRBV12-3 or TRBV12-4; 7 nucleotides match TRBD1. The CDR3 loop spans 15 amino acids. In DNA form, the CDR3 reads TGTGCCAGCAGCTTAGGGACAGCGAGCAATCAGCCCCAGCATTTT. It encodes CASSLGTASNQPQHF.

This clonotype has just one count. CDR3 DNA: TGCGCCAGCACCTGGGAGTGGTCCTCTGGGGAAAAACTGTTTTTT. Its translation is CASTWEWSSGEKLFF. This chain links TRBV4-3 with TRBJ1-4, with D unclear. Deletions cut 7 bases from V and 8 bases from J, with 20 bases between. The CDR3 sequence is 15 residues long. CDR1 LGHNA and CDR2 YSLEER come from the germline V gene.

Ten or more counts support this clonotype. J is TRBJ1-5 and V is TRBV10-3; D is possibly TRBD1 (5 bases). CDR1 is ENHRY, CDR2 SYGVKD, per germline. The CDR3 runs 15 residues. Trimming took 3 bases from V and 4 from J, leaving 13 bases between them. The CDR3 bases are TGTGCCATCAGTGAAAGGGACGGGGATAATCAGCCCCAGCATTTT. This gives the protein CAISERDGDNQPQHF.

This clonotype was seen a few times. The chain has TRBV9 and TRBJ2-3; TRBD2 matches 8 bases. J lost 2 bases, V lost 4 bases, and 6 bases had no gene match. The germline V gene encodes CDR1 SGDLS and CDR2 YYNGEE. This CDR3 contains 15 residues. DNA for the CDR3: TGTGCCAGCAGCTCTTTAGCGGGACTCACAGATACGCAGTATTTT. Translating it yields CASSSLAGLTDTQYF.

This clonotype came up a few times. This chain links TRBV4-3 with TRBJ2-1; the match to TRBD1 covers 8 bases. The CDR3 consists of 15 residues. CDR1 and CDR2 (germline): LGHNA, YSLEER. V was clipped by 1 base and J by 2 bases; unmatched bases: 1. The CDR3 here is CASSQVQGAYNEQFF. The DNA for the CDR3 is TGCGCCAGCAGCCAAGTACAGGGGGCCTACAATGAGCAGTTCTTC.

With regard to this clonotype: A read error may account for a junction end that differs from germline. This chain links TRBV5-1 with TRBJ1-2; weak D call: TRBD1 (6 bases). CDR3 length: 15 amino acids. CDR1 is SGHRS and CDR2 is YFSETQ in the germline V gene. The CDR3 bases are TGCGCCAGCAGCTCAACTCAGGGGAGCGACTATGGCTACGCCTTC. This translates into CASSSTQGSDYGYAF. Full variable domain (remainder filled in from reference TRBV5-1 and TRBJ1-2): KAGVTQTPRYLIKTRGQQVTLSCSPISGHRSVSWYQQTPGQGLQFLFEYFSETQRNKGNFPGRFSGRQFSNSRSEMNVSTLELGDSALYLCASSSTQGSDYGYAFGSGTRLTVV.

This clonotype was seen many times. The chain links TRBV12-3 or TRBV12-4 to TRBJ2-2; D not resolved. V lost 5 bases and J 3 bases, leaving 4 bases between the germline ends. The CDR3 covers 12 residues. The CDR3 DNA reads TGTGCCAGCAGTCAGGACACCGGGGAGCTGTTTTTT. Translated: CASSQDTGELFF.

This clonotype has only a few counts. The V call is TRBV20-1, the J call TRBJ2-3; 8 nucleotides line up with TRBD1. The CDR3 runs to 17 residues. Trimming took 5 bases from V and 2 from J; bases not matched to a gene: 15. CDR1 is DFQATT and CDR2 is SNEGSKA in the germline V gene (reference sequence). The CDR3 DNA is TGCAGTGCTGAGGTTTCGACAGGGGTAGCGGTCACAGATACGCAGTATTTT. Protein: CSAEVSTGVAVTDTQYF.

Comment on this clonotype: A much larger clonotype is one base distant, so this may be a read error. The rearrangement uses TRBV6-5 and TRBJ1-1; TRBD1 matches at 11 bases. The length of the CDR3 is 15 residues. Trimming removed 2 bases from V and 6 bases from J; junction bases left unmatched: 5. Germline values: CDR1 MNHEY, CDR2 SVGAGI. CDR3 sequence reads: CASSYPGTGGPEAFF. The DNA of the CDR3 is TGTGCCAGCAGTTACCCCGGGACAGGGGGGCCTGAAGCTTTCTTT.

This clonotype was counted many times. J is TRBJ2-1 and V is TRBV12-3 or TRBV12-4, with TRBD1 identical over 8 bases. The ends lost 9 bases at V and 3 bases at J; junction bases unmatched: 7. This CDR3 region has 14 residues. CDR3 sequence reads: CASAGGIFYNEQFF. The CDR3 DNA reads TGTGCCAGTGCAGGGGGCATTTTCTACAATGAGCAGTTCTTC.

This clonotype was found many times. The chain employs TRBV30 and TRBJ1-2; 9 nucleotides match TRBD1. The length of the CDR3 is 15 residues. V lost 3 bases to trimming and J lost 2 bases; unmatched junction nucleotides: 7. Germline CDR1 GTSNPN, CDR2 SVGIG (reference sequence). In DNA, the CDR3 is TGTGCCTGGAGGGCTAAGGGACAGGGAAACTATGGCTACACCTTC. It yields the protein CAWRAKGQGNYGYTF.

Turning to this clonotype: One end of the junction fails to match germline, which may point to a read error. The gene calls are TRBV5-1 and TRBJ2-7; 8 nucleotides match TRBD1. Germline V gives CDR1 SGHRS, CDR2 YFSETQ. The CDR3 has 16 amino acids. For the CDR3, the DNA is TGCGCCAGCAGCTTAGCCCGAGACAGGGGTCCCTACGAACAGTACTTC. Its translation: CASSLARDRGPYEQYF.

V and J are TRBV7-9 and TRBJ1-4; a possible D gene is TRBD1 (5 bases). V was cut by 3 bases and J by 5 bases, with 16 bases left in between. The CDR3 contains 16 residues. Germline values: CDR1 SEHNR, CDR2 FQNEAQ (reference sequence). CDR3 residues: CASSLSSAGRNEKLFF. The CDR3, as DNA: TGTGCCAGCAGCTTGTCTTCCGCAGGGAGAAATGAAAAACTGTTTTTT.

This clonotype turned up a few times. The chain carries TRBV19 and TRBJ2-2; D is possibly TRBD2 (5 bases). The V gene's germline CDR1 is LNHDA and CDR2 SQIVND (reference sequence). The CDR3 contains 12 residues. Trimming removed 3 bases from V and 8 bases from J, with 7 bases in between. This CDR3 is CASSIGGGELFF. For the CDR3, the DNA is TGTGCCAGTAGTATCGGAGGAGGGGAGCTGTTTTTT.

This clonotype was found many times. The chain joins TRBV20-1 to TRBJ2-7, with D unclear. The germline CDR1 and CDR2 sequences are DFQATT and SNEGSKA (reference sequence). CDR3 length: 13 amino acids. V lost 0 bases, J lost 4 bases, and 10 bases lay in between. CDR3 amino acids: CSARDKYGYEQYF. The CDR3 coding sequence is TGCAGTGCTAGAGATAAGTACGGGTACGAGCAGTACTTC.

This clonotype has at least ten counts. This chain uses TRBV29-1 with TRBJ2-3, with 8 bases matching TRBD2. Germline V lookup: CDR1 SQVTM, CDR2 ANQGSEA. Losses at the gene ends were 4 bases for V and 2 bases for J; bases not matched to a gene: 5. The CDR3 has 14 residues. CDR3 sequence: CSVVTSGNTDTQYF. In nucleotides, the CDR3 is TGCAGCGTTGTAACTAGCGGAAACACAGATACGCAGTATTTT.

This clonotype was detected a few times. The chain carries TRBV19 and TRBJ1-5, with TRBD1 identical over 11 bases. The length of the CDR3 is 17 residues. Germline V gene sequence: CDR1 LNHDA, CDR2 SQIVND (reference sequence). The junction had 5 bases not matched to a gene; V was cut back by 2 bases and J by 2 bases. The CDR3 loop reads CASSIIGQGAGNQPQHF. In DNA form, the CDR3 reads TGTGCCAGTAGTATAATCGGACAGGGGGCGGGCAATCAGCCCCAGCATTTT.

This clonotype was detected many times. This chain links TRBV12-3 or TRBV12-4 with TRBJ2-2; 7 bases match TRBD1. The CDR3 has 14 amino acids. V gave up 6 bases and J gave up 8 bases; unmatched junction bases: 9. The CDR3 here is CASRPRDSLGELFF. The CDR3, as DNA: TGTGCCAGCAGACCTAGGGACAGCTTAGGGGAGCTGTTTTTT.